The sequence of this T cell receptor (beta chain) was determined in a study of spatial heterogeneity in lung cancer. Study-wide background: More beta-chain than alpha-chain sequences were consistently detected.

The sample holds a few counts of this clonotype. Indicated time point: sample taken at primary tumor resection. A total of around 72 untreated early-stage non-small cell lung cancer patients served as donors. The sequenced material consisted of unsorted whole RNA from tumor, nontumor lung or frozen PBMC. Deletions cut 5 bases from V and 4 bases from J, with 23 bases between. Germline assignment: CDR1 SEHNR and CDR2 FQNEAQ (reference sequence). The CDR3 has 17 amino acids. Individually, TCR cDNA molecules were each labelled with a unique molecular identifier. Via MiXCR, TCRdb re-called the 5' RACE reads, giving one row per CDR3 protein. The repertoire includes approximately 40,000 distinct CDR3 sequences, approximately 5.2% of them detected once, and roughly 25% sits in the top ten.

Sequenced material: PBMCs, taken at surgery. The origin of this receptor is a female donor with early-stage non-small cell lung cancer. V usage is TRBV7-9 and J usage is TRBJ1-2, with a possible D match to TRBD1 (6 bases). CDR3 sequence (DNA): TGTGCCAGCAGCCCACTGGGGGCACAGGGCAAACCCTATGGCTACACCTTC. This sequence encodes CASSPLGAQGKPYGYTF.